One and the same sample provided the 32 T cell receptor beta chains below, sequenced in a study of T-cell reconstitution after alpha-beta-depleted transplantation in children. The TCRbeta library incorporated unique molecular identifiers. TCRdb analysed the PCR reads with MiXCR anew, one entry per CDR3 protein. The repertoire holds 550,000 to 800,000 distinct CDR3 sequences, with under 15% as singletons. The sequencing used PBMCs, collected before TCRalphabeta/CD19-depleted stem cell transplant. Receptor source: a girl between 2 and 10 years old with congenital amegakaryocytic thrombocytopenia, due to receive a stem cell transplant.

In its sample, this clonotype was seen a few times. The J gene is TRBJ2-1, the V gene TRBV9; D is unclear. V dropped 4 bases and J dropped 4 bases, with 21 bases sitting between them. Germline V gene data show CDR1 as SGDLS and CDR2 as YYNGEE. The CDR3 has 17 residues. CDR3 nucleotides: TGTGCCAGCAGCCCACGTCTTCTAGGGCCCCTGTACAATGAGCAGTTCTTC. Protein sequence: CASSPRLLGPLYNEQFF.

In this sample, this clonotype turned up a few times. The chain has TRBV7-2 and TRBJ1-5, with 9 nucleotides matching TRBD1. Germline V gene data show CDR1 as SGHTA and CDR2 as FQGNSA. The CDR3 extends over 17 amino acids. J gave up 2 bases and V 5 bases, and 10 bases lay outside the gene matches. This CDR3 is CASSTQPRDRGNQPQHF. As DNA, the CDR3 is TGTGCCAGCAGCACCCAGCCCCGGGACAGGGGCAATCAGCCCCAGCATTTT.

The CDR3 DNA is TGTGCCAGCAGCTTATGGGACGGAAACAATGAGCAGTTCTTC. Amino acid sequence: CASSLWDGNNEQFF. The chain is built from TRBV7-6 and TRBJ2-1; D may match TRBD1 or TRBD2 (5 bases each). This CDR3 region has 14 residues. Germline V gene sequence: CDR1 SGHVS, CDR2 FNYEAQ. The V and J ends lost 2 bases and 5 bases respectively, with 10 bases between them.

This clonotype has at least ten counts. The junction and the germline gene differ at one end; a read error may be behind it. The gene calls are TRBV5-1 and TRBJ2-7, with 7 bases aligning to TRBD2. Germline CDR1 SGHRS, CDR2 YFSETQ. This CDR3 region has 12 residues. Here the CDR3 reads CASSLVGGESDF. The DNA of the CDR3 is TGCGCCAGCAGCTTGGTGGGAGGGGAGTCGGACTTC.

This clonotype was observed many times. V and J are TRBV10-3 and TRBJ2-1, with D possibly being TRBD2 (6 bases). Trimming stripped 0 bases from V and 1 base from J, with 10 bases between. Germline-derived CDR1 and CDR2 are ENHRY and SYGVKD. This CDR3 region has 16 residues. The CDR3 DNA follows: TGTGCCATCAGTGAGTCCGGGAGTGGGTCCTACAATGAGCAGTTCTTC. Amino acid sequence: CAISESGSGSYNEQFF.

This clonotype was picked up many times. The chain employs TRBV20-1 and TRBJ2-7; perhaps TRBD1 as D (5 bases). Trimming removed 6 bases at V and 3 bases at J, with 15 bases between. The CDR3 spans 13 residues. Germline loops: CDR1 DFQATT, CDR2 SNEGSKA (reference sequence). The CDR3 here is CSAEEGANYEQYF. The CDR3 nucleotides read TGCAGTGCCGAAGAAGGGGCGAACTACGAGCAGTACTTC.

The genes are TRBV5-1 and TRBJ1-1; D remains ambiguous. Trimming cost V 2 bases and J 2 bases, with 13 bases left between them. In germline, CDR1 is SGHRS, CDR2 YFSETQ. The CDR3 extends over 15 amino acids. CDR3 bases: TGCGCCAGCAGCTTTGCGGGCAGCCAAAACACTGAAGCTTTCTTT. Its translation: CASSFAGSQNTEAFF.

This clonotype was seen a handful of times. One base away lies a much larger clone, so this may be a sequencing read error. V and J are TRBV12-3 or TRBV12-4 and TRBJ2-2; TRBD1 is a possible D gene (6 bases). The CDR3 is 12 amino acids. V lost 6 bases to trimming and J lost 7 bases, with 9 bases between them. CDR3 loop: CASSRDNGELFF. As DNA, the CDR3 is TGTGCCAGCAGCCGGGACAACGGGGAGCTGTTTTTT.

Remarks on this clonotype: One base away lies a much larger clone, so this may be a sequencing read error. The chain couples TRBV3-1 to TRBJ2-1; 10 positions match TRBD2. The length of the CDR3 is 18 residues. Germline CDR1 reads LGHDT; CDR2 reads YNNKEL (reference sequence). The CDR3 spells CACSQDMYLRLAGNEQFF. As DNA, the CDR3 is TGTGCCTGCAGCCAAGATATGTATTTGAGACTAGCGGGCAATGAGCAGTTCTTC.

The rearrangement joins TRBV20-1 to TRBJ2-5; 12 bases align to TRBD2. In germline, CDR1 is DFQATT, CDR2 SNEGSKA (reference sequence). The CDR3 has 14 amino acids. The V segment lost 6 bases and the J segment 5 bases; nucleotides outside the gene matches: 7. The CDR3 spells CSATLAGGRETQYF. The CDR3 nucleotides are TGCAGTGCCACACTAGCGGGAGGCCGGGAGACCCAGTACTTC.

The V call is TRBV7-9, the J call TRBJ2-7; 8 bases fit TRBD2. The V and J ends lost 3 bases and 7 bases, in that order; junction bases with no gene match: 11. Germline lookup yields CDR1 SEHNR and CDR2 FQNEAQ (reference sequence). The CDR3 contains 15 residues. CDR3 DNA: TGTGCCAGCAGCTTGGGAACCGGGAGGGCCGGAGAGCAGTACTTC. Translation gives CASSLGTGRAGEQYF.

The rearrangement links TRBV11-2 to TRBJ1-4, with no clear D. Germline CDR1 and CDR2: SGHAT and FQNNGV. The CDR3 is made up of 15 amino acids. V gave up 1 base and J gave up 2 bases, with 8 bases separating them. CDR3 loop: CASSLVTPTNEKLFF. DNA for the CDR3: TGTGCCAGCAGCTTAGTTACCCCCACTAATGAAAAACTGTTTTTT.

This clonotype was found a few times. The chain couples TRBV3-1 to TRBJ2-7, with a tentative D call TRBD2 (6 bases). The CDR3 length is 14 residues. Germline CDR1 reads LGHDT; CDR2 reads YNNKEL (reference sequence). V was pared by 2 bases and J by 3 bases, with 11 bases between. The CDR3 DNA reads TGTGCCAGCAGCCAACGACGGGAGTTCTACGAGCAGTACTTC. This gives the protein CASSQRREFYEQYF.

In this sample, this clonotype turned up many times. For the CDR3, the DNA is TGTGCCAGCAGGATTACATTGGGTAATGAGCAGTTCTTC. As protein: CASRITLGNEQFF. The chain uses TRBV6-6 and TRBJ2-1; D gene uncertain. V was pared by 6 bases and J by 7 bases, with 13 bases between. The CDR3 length is 13 residues. Germline-derived CDR1 and CDR2 are MNHNY and SVGAGI (reference sequence).

The chain has TRBV7-9 and TRBJ2-7; D gene unclear. The CDR3 is 16 residues long. CDR1 SEHNR and CDR2 FQNEAQ come from the germline V gene (reference sequence). Trimming left V 5 bases short and J 2 bases short, with 19 bases between. The CDR3 loop reads CASSPPRDWDAYEQYF. DNA of the CDR3: TGTGCCAGCAGCCCCCCTCGAGATTGGGATGCCTACGAGCAGTACTTC.

The chain employs TRBV7-6 and TRBJ1-1; no clear D gene. The CDR3 has 17 amino acids. Germline CDR1 reads SGHVS; CDR2 reads FNYEAQ. V lost 1 base and J lost 6, with 21 bases in between. Written as DNA, the CDR3 is TGTGCCAGCAGCTTAGGGCCCCGGGCGCGTTTTAAGGCTGAAGCTTTCTTT. This gives the protein CASSLGPRARFKAEAFF. Full variable domain (rest looked up from reference TRBV7-6 and TRBJ1-1): GAGVSQSPRYKVTKRGQDVALRCDPISGHVSLYWYRQALGQGPEFLTYFNYEAQQDKSGLPNDRFSAERPEGSISTLTIQRTEQRDSAMYRCASSLGPRARFKAEAFFGQGTRLTVV.

This clonotype was seen many times. This sequence joins TRBV7-9 and TRBJ2-1, with D maybe TRBD1 (5 bases). Germline CDR1 is SEHNR and CDR2 is FQNEAQ (reference sequence). This CDR3 contains 16 residues. V was cut by 0 bases and J by 0 bases, with 9 bases left in between. CDR3 in amino acids: CASSLAQGGSYNEQFF. CDR3 nucleotide sequence: TGTGCCAGCAGCTTAGCGCAGGGCGGCTCCTACAATGAGCAGTTCTTC.

This clonotype has a count of ten or more. This rearrangement joins TRBV5-1 to TRBJ2-3; 7 bases map to TRBD2. The junction had 11 bases not matched to a gene; V was cut back by 1 base and J by 6 bases. The CDR3 contains 16 residues. The germline V gene encodes CDR1 SGHRS and CDR2 YFSETQ. The CDR3 DNA reads as TGCGCCAGCAGCTTGCCCGGCGGGAGTCAACTTGATACGCAGTATTTT. Protein sequence: CASSLPGGSQLDTQYF.

This clonotype was seen repeatedly, ten times or more. This chain uses TRBV5-4 with TRBJ2-3; D not certain. Germline CDR1 reads SGHNT; CDR2 reads YYREEE (reference sequence). V was pared by 4 bases and J by 3 bases, with 12 bases between. The CDR3 length is 14 residues. The CDR3 protein is CASSPRTLTDTQYF. The CDR3 DNA is TGTGCCAGCAGCCCCCGGACCCTTACAGATACGCAGTATTTT.

This clonotype has a count of ten or more. The chain recombines TRBV12-3 or TRBV12-4 with TRBJ2-2, with D maybe TRBD1 (5 bases). This CDR3 is 14 amino acids long. V lost 3 bases to trimming and J lost 4 bases, with 9 bases between them. CDR3 in DNA: TGTGCCAGCAGTTTGCAGGGAACCACCGGGGAGCTGTTTTTT. Translating gives CASSLQGTTGELFF.

This clonotype was found many times. The rearrangement uses TRBV20-1 and TRBJ2-1, with 10 bases matching TRBD2. Per the germline V gene, CDR1 is DFQATT and CDR2 is SNEGSKA (reference sequence). CDR3 length: 18 amino acids. V lost 6 bases, J lost 0 bases, and 14 bases stayed unmatched. The CDR3 spells CSAPTGTSVSSSYNEQFF. The CDR3 DNA is TGCAGTGCCCCAACCGGGACTAGCGTATCTAGCTCCTACAATGAGCAGTTCTTC.

Ten or more counts support this clonotype. The chain is built from TRBV5-1 and TRBJ2-7, with 11 bases lining up with TRBD2. Unmatched junction bases numbered 11, after V lost 1 base and J lost 5 bases. The CDR3 has 17 amino acids. Germline V gene lookup returns CDR1 SGHRS and CDR2 YFSETQ. The CDR3 DNA reads as TGCGCCAGCAGCTTGTGGCAACTAGCGGGAGTTGACAACGAGCAGTACTTC. Translated, it gives CASSLWQLAGVDNEQYF.

The chain is built from TRBV7-9 and TRBJ1-5; possibly TRBD1 for D (5 bases). Germline-derived CDR1 and CDR2 are SEHNR and FQNEAQ (reference sequence). The germline V and J ends were trimmed by 8 bases and 4 bases, with 12 bases remaining between them. The CDR3 spans 13 residues. CDR3: CASWGEGNQPQHF. CDR3 in DNA: TGTGCCAGCTGGGGGGAAGGGAATCAGCCCCAGCATTTT.

The rearrangement joins TRBV5-1 to TRBJ2-1; 9 bases line up with TRBD2. CDR1 and CDR2 (germline): SGHRS, YFSETQ. Trimming took 0 bases from V and 1 from J; bases not matched to a gene: 14. This CDR3 is built from 20 residues. The CDR3 bases are TGCGCCAGCAGCTTGGGGGGGGCTGTTAGCGGGAGTCGGTCCTACAATGAGCAGTTCTTC. It codes for CASSLGGAVSGSRSYNEQFF.

A few counts support this clonotype. The CDR3 DNA reads as TGCGCCAGCAGCGACGGACTAGCGGATGCCACAGATACGCAGTATTTT. Translated, it gives CASSDGLADATDTQYF. The chain carries TRBV5-1 and TRBJ2-3, with TRBD2 matching 10 bases. This CDR3 contains 16 residues. The V gene end was trimmed by 4 bases and the J gene end by 2 bases; junction bases not matched to a gene: 7. Germline V gene sequence: CDR1 SGHRS, CDR2 YFSETQ.

The chain links TRBV11-2 to TRBJ2-3, with D unresolved. This CDR3 comprises 14 residues. Germline V CDR1 and CDR2: SGHAT, FQNNGV. V dropped 5 bases and J dropped 5 bases, with 14 bases sitting between them. The CDR3 DNA sequence: TGTGCCAGCAGCGCCTCACGGACGGAAGATACGCAGTATTTT. This gives the protein CASSASRTEDTQYF. Supplemented by reference TRBV11-2 and TRBJ2-3, the full variable domain reads EAGVAQSPRYKIIEKRQSVAFWCNPISGHATLYWYQQILGQGPKLLIQFQNNGVVDDSQLPKDRFSAERLKGVDSTLKIQPAKLEDSAVYLCASSASRTEDTQYFGPGTRLTVL.

With regard to this clonotype: A much larger clone sits a single nucleotide away, making a read error possible. The chain is built from TRBV6-5 and TRBJ2-1; 7 positions agree with TRBD1. The CDR3 is made up of 17 amino acids. Germline V gives CDR1 MNHEY, CDR2 SVGAGI. CDR3 sequence: CASSSKPGQSSYNDQFF. The CDR3 DNA sequence: TGTGCCAGCAGTTCCAAGCCGGGACAGAGCTCCTACAATGACCAGTTCTTC.

This clonotype came up many times. The chain has TRBV6-6 and TRBJ1-5; TRBD1 agrees at 7 bases. The trim removed 7 bases at V and 7 bases at J, leaving 10 bases unmatched. CDR3 length: 14 amino acids. Germline V gives CDR1 MNHNY, CDR2 SVGAGI (reference sequence). In DNA, the CDR3 is TGTGCCAGCATGTTTCGACAGGGAGGACAGCCCCAGCATTTT. Translating gives CASMFRQGGQPQHF.

Notes on this clonotype: One base away lies a much larger clone, so this may be a sequencing read error. The V gene is TRBV20-1, the J gene TRBJ2-5; D may be TRBD1 or TRBD2 (5 bases each). The length of the CDR3 is 13 residues. Deletions cut 4 bases from V and 3 bases from J, with 12 bases between. Germline assignment: CDR1 DFQATT and CDR2 SNEGSKA (reference sequence). The CDR3 DNA sequence: TGCAGTGCTACTTCCGGGGCCGAAGAGACCCAGTACTTC. Encoded protein: CSATSGAEETQYF.

In this sample, this clonotype turned up many times. The chain uses TRBV9 and TRBJ2-5; D call uncertain. Germline V lookup: CDR1 SGDLS, CDR2 YYNGEE. Trimming stripped 1 base from V and 4 bases from J, with 5 bases between. The CDR3 is 12 residues long. The CDR3 DNA reads as TGTGCCAGCAGCGTATCAGGAGAGACCCAGTACTTC. It encodes CASSVSGETQYF.

This clonotype was picked up many times. The chain combines TRBV20-1 with TRBJ1-1; 7 positions agree with TRBD1. The germline V gene has CDR1 DFQATT and CDR2 SNEGSKA (reference sequence). Trimming at V came to 2 bases and at J to 7 bases, leaving 7 bases not matched to a gene. The CDR3 consists of 13 residues. CDR3 in DNA: TGCAGTGCTAGAACGACAGGGAATGGTGAAGCTTTCTTT. Translating gives CSARTTGNGEAFF.

This clonotype was detected a few times. CDR3 sequence: CASSTFLGRGSYNEQFF. The CDR3 DNA follows: TGTGCCAGCAGTACCTTTTTAGGGAGGGGCTCCTACAATGAGCAGTTCTTC. The chain links TRBV28 to TRBJ2-1; 7 nucleotides agree with TRBD2. The germline CDR1 and CDR2 sequences are MDHEN and SYDVKM. The CDR3 is made up of 17 amino acids. Trimming cost V 5 bases and J 0 bases; bases outside gene matches: 10. Combining the CDR3 with reference TRBV28 and TRBJ2-1 gives the whole variable domain DVKVTQSSRYLVKRTGEKVFLECVQDMDHENMFWYRQDPGLGLRLIYFSYDVKMKEKGDIPEGYSVSREKKERFSLILESASTNQTSMYLCASSTFLGRGSYNEQFFGPGTRLTVL.